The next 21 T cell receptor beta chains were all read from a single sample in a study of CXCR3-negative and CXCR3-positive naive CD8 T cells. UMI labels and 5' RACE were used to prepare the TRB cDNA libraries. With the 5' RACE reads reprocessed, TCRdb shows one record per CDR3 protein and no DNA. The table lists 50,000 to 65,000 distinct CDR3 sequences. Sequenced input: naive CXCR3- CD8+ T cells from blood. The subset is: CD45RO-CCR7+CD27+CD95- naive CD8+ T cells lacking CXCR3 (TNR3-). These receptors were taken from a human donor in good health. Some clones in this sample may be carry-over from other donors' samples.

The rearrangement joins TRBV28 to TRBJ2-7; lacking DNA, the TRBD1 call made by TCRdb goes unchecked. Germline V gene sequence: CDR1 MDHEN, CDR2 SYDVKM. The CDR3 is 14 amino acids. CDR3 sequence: CASSATEKSYEQYF.

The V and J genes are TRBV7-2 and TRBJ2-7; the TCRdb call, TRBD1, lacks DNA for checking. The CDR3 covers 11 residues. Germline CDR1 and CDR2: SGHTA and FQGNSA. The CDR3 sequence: CASSATVEQYF.

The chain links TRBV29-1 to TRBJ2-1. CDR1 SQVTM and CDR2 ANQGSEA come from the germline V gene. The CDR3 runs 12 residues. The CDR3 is CSVDPENNEQFF.

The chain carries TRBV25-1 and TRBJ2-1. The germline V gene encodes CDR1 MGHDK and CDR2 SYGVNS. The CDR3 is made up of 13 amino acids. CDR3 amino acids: CASSLSSYNEQFF.

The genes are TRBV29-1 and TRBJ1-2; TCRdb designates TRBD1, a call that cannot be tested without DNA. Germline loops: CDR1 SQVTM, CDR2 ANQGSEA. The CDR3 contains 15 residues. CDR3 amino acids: CSVEDMTGGNYGYTF. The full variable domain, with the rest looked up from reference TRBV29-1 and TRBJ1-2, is SAVISQKPSRDICQRGTSLTIQCQVDSQVTMMFWYRQQPGQSLTLIATANQGSEATYESGFVIDKFPISRPNLTFSTLTVSNMSPEDSSIYLCSVEDMTGGNYGYTFGSGTRLTVV.

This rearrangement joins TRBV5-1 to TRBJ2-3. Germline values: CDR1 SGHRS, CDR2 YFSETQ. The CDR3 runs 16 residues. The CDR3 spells CASSTKTSWSTDTQYF.

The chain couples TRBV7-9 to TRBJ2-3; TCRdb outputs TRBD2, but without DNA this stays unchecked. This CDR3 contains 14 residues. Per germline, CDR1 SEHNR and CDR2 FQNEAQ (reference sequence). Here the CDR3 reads CTSSQGLTADTQYF.

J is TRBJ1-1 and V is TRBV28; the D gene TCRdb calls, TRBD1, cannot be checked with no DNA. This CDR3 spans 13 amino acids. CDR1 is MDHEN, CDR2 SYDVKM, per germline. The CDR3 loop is CASSFQGWAEAFF.

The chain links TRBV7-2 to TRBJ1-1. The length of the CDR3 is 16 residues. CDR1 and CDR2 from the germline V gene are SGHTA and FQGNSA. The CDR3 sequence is CASSLAKRTMNTEAFF.

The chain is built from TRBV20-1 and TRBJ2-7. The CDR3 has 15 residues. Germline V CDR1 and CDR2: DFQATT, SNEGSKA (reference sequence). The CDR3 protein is CSARDRTDTTYEQYF.

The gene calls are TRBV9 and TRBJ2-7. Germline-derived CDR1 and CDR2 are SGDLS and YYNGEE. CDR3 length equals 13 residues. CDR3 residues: CASSGGELYEQYF. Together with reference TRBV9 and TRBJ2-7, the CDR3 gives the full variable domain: DSGVTQTPKHLITATGQRVTLRCSPRSGDLSVYWYQQSLDQGLQFLIQYYNGEERAKGNILERFSAQQFPDLHSELNLSSLELGDSALYFCASSGGELYEQYFGPGTRLTVT.

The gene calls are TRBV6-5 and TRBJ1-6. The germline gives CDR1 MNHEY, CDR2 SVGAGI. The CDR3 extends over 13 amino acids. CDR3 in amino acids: CASWELGDSPLHF.

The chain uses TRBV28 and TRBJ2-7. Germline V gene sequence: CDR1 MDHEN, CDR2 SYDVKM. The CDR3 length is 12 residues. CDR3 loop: CASSSRGREQYF. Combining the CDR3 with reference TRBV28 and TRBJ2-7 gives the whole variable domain DVKVTQSSRYLVKRTGEKVFLECVQDMDHENMFWYRQDPGLGLRLIYFSYDVKMKEKGDIPEGYSVSREKKERFSLILESASTNQTSMYLCASSSRGREQYFGPGTRLTVT.

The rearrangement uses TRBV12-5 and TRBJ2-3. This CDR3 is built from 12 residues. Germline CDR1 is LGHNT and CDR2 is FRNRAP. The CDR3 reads CASGFWGDTQYF. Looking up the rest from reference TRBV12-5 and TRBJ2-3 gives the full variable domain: DARVTQTPRHKVTEMGQEVTMRCQPILGHNTVFWYRQTMMQGLELLAYFRNRAPLDDSGMPKDRFSAEMPDATLATLKIQPSEPRDSAVYFCASGFWGDTQYFGPGTRLTVL.

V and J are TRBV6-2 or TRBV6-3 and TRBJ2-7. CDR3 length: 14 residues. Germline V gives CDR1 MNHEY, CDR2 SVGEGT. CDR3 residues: CASSPAGDFYEQYF.

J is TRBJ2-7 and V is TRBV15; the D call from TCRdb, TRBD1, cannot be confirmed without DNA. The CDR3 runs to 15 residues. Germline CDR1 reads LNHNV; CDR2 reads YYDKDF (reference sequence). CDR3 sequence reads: CATSRDDRGPYEQYF.

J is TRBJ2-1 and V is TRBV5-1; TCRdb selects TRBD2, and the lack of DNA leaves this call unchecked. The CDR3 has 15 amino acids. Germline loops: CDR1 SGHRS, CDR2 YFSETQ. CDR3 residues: CASSLGREHYNEQFF. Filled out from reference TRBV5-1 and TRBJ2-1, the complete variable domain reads KAGVTQTPRYLIKTRGQQVTLSCSPISGHRSVSWYQQTPGQGLQFLFEYFSETQRNKGNFPGRFSGRQFSNSRSEMNVSTLELGDSALYLCASSLGREHYNEQFFGPGTRLTVL.

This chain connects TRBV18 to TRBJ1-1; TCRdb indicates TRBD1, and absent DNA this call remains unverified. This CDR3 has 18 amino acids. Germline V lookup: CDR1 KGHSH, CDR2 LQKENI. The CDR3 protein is CASSPRYAPAGGHTEAFF.

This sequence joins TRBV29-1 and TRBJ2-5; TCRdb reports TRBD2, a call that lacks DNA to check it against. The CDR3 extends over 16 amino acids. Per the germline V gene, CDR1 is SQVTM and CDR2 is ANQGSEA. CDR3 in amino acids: CSVGGRAGGYKETQYF.

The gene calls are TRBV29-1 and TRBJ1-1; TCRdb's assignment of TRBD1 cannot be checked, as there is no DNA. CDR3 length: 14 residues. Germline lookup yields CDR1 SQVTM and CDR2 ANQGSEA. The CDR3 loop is CSAGTGTGWTEAFF.

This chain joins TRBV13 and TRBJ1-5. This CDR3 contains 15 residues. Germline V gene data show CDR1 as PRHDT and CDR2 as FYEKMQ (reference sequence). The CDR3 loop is CASSYRSNSNQPQHF. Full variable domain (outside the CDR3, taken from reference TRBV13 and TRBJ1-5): AAGVIQSPRHLIKEKRETATLKCYPIPRHDTVYWYQQGPGQDPQFLISFYEKMQSDKGSIPDRFSAQQFSDYHSELNMSSLELGDSALYFCASSYRSNSNQPQHFGDGTRLSIL.